This T cell receptor beta chain was observed in a study of beta chain features in type 1 diabetes. This clone was detected only a few times. What it binds is not known. The CDR3 runs 11 residues. V was clipped by 6 bases and J by 4 bases, with 3 bases between them. Germline V CDR1 and CDR2: MNHNY, SVGAGI (reference sequence). The study reverse transcribed the entire isolated RNA, so it sequenced expressed TCRB transcripts. Sequencing was performed with immunoSEQ multiplex PCR; in TCRdb, only in-frame clones are kept and a portion is missing. The sample records hundreds of thousands of clones, about an eighth being singletons. Whole-study results and caveats: Among patients, naive, central memory and Treg TCRB repertoires appeared more similar than among healthy donors. Insertions at VDJ junctions were less frequent in type 1 diabetes patients. These patients also deleted more nucleotides at the same junctions. TCRB CDR3s were moderately but significantly shorter in Type 1 diabetes patients in all four CD4+ subsets.

This TCR derives from a man aged 18-30 years with type 1 diabetes. The genes are TRBV6-6 and TRBJ2-2; D unclear. Sequencing was done on a sample of naive CD4+ T cells from blood. CDR3 sequence reads: CASRGTGELFF. CDR3 bases: TGTGCCAGCAGAGGCACCGGGGAGCTGTTTTTT.